This T cell receptor (beta chain) stems from a study of identical twins. A few counts support this clonotype. Its specificity is not known. TCRdb reprocessed the 5' RACE reads via MiXCR and lists one record per CDR3 protein. The profile shows 450,000 or so distinct CDR3 sequences, 13% to 15% of them singletons. Overall study results and limits: Abundant beta clonotypes from cord blood bore fewer insertions; memory repertoires lacked this pattern.

The CDR3 has 13 amino acids. The V gene's germline CDR1 is SQVTM and CDR2 ANQGSEA. With 3 bases removed from V and 8 bases from J, the gap between germline ends came to 14 bases. This sample was also put to use in a study of yellow fever vaccine responses in identical twins. As that study records: Twins reportedly mounted vaccine T cell responses that seemed partly convergent, partly personalized.

The source is a woman between 18 and 30 years old in good health. Sequenced sample: CD4+ T cells sorted from blood. The rearrangement links TRBV29-1 to TRBJ2-4; no firm D call. The CDR3 sequence: CSVDFAPGDIQYF. Here the CDR3 DNA reads TGCAGCGTTGATTTTGCTCCTGGGGACATTCAGTACTTC.